The clone carrying this T cell receptor (beta chain) was seen just once. This sample was taken from a study of blood T cell repertoires in COVID-19. In the study overall: Both acute and convalescent COVID-19 samples were obtained from the United States, Italy and Spain.

V was cut by 1 base and J by 2 bases, with 11 bases left in between. This CDR3 has 15 amino acids. Germline CDR1 SGHTA, CDR2 FQGNSA. Per the original data handling: How many nucleated cells were present was estimated from reference gene primer amplification. Data came from immunoSEQ multiplex PCR; TCRdb stores just in-frame clones and leaves some out. D and trimming come from the DNA, and the V and J calls and clone size come from that table. The sample lists 55,000 to 75,000 clones; roughly 84% were seen once. Enrollment of patients from Seattle took place during active infection, with longitudinal follow-up.

Sequencing was carried out using peripheral blood. This receptor was obtained from a man of 80 years or more with COVID-19, enrolled during active disease. V is TRBV7-2 and J is TRBJ1-1; D might be TRBD1 (5 bases). The CDR3, as DNA: TGTGCCAGCAGCTTAGGACAGATGCTCAACACTGAAGCTTTCTTT. Protein product: CASSLGQMLNTEAFF.